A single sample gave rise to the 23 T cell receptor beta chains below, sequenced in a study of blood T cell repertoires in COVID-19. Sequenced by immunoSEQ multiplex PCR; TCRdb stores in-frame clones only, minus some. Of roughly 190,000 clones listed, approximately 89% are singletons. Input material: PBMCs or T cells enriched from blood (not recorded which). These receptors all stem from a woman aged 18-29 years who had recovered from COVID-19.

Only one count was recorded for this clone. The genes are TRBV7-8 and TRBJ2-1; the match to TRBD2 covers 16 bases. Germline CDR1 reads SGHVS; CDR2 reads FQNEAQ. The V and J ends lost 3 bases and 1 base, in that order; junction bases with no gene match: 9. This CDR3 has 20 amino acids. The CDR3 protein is CASSFPGTSGRAGSYNEQFF. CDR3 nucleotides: TGTGCCAGCAGCTTCCCTGGGACTAGCGGGAGGGCCGGGTCCTACAATGAGCAGTTCTTC. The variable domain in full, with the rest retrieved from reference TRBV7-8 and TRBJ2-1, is GAGVSQSPRYKVAKRGQDVALRCDPISGHVSLFWYQQALGQGPEFLTYFQNEAQLDKSGLPSDRFFAERPEGSVSTLKIQRTQQEDSAVYLCASSFPGTSGRAGSYNEQFFGPGTRLTVL.

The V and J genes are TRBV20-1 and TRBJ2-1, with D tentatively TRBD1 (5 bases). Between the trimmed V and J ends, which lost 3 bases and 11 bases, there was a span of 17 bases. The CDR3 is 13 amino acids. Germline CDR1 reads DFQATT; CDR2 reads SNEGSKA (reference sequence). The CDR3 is CSASQGSRKKQFF. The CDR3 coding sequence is TGCAGTGCTAGTCAGGGCAGTCGAAAAAAGCAGTTCTTC.

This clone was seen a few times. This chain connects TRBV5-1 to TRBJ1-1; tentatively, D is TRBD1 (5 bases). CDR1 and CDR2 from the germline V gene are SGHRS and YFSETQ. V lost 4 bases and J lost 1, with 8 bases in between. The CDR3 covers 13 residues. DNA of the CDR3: TGCGCCAGCAGCCGTACAGGGAACACTGAAGCTTTCTTT. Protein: CASSRTGNTEAFF. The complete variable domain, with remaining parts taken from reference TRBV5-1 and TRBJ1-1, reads KAGVTQTPRYLIKTRGQQVTLSCSPISGHRSVSWYQQTPGQGLQFLFEYFSETQRNKGNFPGRFSGRQFSNSRSEMNVSTLELGDSALYLCASSRTGNTEAFFGQGTRLTVV.

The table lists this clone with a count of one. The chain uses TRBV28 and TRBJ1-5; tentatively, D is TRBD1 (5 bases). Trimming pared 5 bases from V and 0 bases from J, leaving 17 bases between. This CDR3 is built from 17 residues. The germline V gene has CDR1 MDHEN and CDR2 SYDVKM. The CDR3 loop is CASSVPATGYSNQPQHF. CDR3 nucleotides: TGTGCCAGCAGTGTCCCCGCCACAGGTTATAGCAATCAGCCCCAGCATTTT. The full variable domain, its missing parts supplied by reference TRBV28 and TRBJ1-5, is DVKVTQSSRYLVKRTGEKVFLECVQDMDHENMFWYRQDPGLGLRLIYFSYDVKMKEKGDIPEGYSVSREKKERFSLILESASTNQTSMYLCASSVPATGYSNQPQHFGDGTRLSIL.

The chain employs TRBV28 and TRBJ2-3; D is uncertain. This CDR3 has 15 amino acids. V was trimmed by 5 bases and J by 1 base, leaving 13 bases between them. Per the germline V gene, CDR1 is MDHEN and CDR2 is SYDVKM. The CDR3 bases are TGTGCCAGCAGTCCTCGGGTCTGGGGCACAGATACGCAGTATTTT. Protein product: CASSPRVWGTDTQYF.

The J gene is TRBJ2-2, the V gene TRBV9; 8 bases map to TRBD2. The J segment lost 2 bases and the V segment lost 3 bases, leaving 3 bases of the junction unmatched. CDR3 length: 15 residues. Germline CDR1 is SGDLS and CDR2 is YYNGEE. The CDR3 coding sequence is TGTGCCAGCAGCGCCGGGACTAGTAACACCGGGGAGCTGTTTTTT. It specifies CASSAGTSNTGELFF.

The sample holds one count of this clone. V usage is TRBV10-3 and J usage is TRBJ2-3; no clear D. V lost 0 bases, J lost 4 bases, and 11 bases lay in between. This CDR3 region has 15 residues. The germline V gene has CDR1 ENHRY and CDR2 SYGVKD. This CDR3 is CAISESFRVPDTQYF. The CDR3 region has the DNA TGTGCCATCAGTGAGTCTTTCCGCGTCCCAGATACGCAGTATTTT.

CDR3 DNA sequence: TGTGCCAGCACACCGGGACAGGGGACCGCTTTCTTT. This encodes CASTPGQGTAFF. This sequence joins TRBV2 and TRBJ1-1; 10 bases align to TRBD1. The CDR3 consists of 12 residues. Germline V gene data show CDR1 as SNHLY and CDR2 as FYNNEI. Losses at the gene ends were 7 bases for V and 11 bases for J; bases not matched to a gene: 7.

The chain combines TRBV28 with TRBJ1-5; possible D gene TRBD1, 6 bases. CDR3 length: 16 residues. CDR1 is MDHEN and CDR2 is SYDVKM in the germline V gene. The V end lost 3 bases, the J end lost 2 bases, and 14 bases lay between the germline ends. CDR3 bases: TGTGCCAGCAGTTTCTCGGGACATCGGGGCAATCAGCCCCAGCATTTT. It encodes CASSFSGHRGNQPQHF. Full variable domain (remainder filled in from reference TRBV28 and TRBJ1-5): DVKVTQSSRYLVKRTGEKVFLECVQDMDHENMFWYRQDPGLGLRLIYFSYDVKMKEKGDIPEGYSVSREKKERFSLILESASTNQTSMYLCASSFSGHRGNQPQHFGDGTRLSIL.

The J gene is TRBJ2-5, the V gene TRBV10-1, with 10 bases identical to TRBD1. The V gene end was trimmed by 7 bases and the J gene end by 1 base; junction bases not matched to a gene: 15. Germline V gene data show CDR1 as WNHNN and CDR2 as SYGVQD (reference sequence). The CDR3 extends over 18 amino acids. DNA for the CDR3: TGCGCCAGCACCCACTTTTACCGGGACAGGGGTCTCCAAGAGACCCAGTACTTC. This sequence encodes CASTHFYRDRGLQETQYF.

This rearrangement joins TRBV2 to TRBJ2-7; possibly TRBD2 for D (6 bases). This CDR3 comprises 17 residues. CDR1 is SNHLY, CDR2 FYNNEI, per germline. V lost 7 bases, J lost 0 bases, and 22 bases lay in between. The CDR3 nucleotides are TGTGCCAGCACCCCCCAGCGAGCGGGTCTTAGCTCCTACGAGCAGTACTTC. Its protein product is CASTPQRAGLSSYEQYF.

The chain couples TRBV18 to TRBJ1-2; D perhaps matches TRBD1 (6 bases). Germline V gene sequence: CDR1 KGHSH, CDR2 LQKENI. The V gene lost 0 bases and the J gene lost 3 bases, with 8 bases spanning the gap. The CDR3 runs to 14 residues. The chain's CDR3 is CASSPPGAYYGYTF. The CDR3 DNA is TGTGCCAGCTCACCACCGGGGGCCTACTATGGCTACACCTTC.

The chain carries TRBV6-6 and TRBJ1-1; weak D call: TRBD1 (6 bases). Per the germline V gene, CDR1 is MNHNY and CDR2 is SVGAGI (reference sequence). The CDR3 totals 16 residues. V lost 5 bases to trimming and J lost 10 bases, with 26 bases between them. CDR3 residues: CASSRTARGSGAGAFF. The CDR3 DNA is TGTGCCAGCAGTCGAACAGCCAGGGGTAGCGGGGCTGGAGCTTTCTTT.

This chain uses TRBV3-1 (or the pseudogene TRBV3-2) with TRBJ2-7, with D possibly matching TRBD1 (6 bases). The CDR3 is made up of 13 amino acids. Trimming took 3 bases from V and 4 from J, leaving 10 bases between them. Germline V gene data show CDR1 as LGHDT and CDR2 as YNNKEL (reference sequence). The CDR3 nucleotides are TGTGCCAGCAGCCACGGCAGGGGTTACGAGCAGTACTTC. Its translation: CASSHGRGYEQYF.

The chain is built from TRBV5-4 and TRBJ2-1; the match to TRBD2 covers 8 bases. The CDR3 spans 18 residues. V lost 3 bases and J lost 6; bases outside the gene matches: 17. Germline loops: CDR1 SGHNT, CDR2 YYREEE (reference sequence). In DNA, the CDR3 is TGTGCCAGCAGCTCGTCCGGGGGCTTGGGACTAGGTGGCAATGAGCAGTTCTTC. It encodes CASSSSGGLGLGGNEQFF. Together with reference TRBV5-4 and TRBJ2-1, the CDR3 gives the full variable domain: ETGVTQSPTHLIKTRGQQVTLRCSSQSGHNTVSWYQQALGQGPQFIFQYYREEENGRGNFPPRFSGLQFPNYSSELNVNALELDDSALYLCASSSSGGLGLGGNEQFFGPGTRLTVL.

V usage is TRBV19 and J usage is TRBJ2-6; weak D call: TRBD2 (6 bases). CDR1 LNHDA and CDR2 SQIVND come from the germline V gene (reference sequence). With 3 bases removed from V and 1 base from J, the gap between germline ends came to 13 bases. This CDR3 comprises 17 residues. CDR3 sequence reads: CASSMGGLPSGANVLTF. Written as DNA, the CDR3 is TGTGCCAGTAGTATGGGGGGTCTTCCATCTGGGGCCAACGTCCTGACTTTC.

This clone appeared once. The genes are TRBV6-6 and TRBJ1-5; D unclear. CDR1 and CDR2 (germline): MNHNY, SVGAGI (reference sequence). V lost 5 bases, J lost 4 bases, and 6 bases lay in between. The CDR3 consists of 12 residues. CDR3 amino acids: CASSTENQPQHF. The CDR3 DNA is TGTGCCAGCAGTACGGAGAATCAGCCCCAGCATTTT.

CDR3 DNA sequence: TGTGCCAGCAGTGAAGCTAGCGGGAGTGCGGAGACCCAGTACTTC. It translates to CASSEASGSAETQYF. This chain links TRBV6-1 with TRBJ2-5; TRBD2 matches at 9 bases. Trimming at V came to 0 bases and at J to 5 bases, leaving 4 bases not matched to a gene. The CDR3 covers 15 residues. CDR1 and CDR2 from the germline V gene are MNHNS and SASEGT.

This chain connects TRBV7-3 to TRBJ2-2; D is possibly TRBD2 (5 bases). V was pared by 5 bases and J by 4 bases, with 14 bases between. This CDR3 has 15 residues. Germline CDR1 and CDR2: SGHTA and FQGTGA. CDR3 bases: TGTGCCAGCAGCCCCGCTAGCCGAGGCACCGGGGAGCTGTTTTTT. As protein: CASSPASRGTGELFF. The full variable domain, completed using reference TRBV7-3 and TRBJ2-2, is GAGVSQTPSNKVTEKGKYVELRCDPISGHTALYWYRQSLGQGPEFLIYFQGTGAADDSGLPNDRFFAVRPEGSVSTLKIQRTERGDSAVYLCASSPASRGTGELFFGEGSRLTVL.

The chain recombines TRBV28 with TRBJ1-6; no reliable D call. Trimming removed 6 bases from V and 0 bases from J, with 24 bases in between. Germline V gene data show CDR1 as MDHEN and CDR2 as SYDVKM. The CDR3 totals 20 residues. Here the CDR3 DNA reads TGTGCCAGCAGAGTTCTGTCCGTGGGCTATATGAGCTCCTATAATTCACCCCTCCACTTT. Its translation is CASRVLSVGYMSSYNSPLHF. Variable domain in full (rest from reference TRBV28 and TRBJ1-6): DVKVTQSSRYLVKRTGEKVFLECVQDMDHENMFWYRQDPGLGLRLIYFSYDVKMKEKGDIPEGYSVSREKKERFSLILESASTNQTSMYLCASRVLSVGYMSSYNSPLHFGNGTRLTVT.

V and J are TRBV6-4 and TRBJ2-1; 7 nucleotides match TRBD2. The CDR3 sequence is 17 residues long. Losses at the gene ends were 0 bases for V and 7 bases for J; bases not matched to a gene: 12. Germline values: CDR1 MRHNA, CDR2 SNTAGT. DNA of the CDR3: TGTGCCAGCAGTGACTCCGGGGATAGCGGGCCCTTTAATGAGCAGTTCTTC. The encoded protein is CASSDSGDSGPFNEQFF.

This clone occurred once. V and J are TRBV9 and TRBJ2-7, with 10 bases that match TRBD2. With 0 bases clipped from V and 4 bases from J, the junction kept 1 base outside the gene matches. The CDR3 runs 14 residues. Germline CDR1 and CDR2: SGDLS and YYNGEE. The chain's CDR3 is CASSVASGSYEQYF. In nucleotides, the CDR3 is TGTGCCAGCAGCGTAGCTAGCGGGAGTTACGAGCAGTACTTC.

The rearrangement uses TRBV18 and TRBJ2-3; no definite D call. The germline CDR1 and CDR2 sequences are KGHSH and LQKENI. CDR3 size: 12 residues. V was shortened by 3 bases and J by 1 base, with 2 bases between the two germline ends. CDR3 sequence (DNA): TGTGCCAGCTCACCCGGCACAGATACGCAGTATTTT. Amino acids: CASSPGTDTQYF.